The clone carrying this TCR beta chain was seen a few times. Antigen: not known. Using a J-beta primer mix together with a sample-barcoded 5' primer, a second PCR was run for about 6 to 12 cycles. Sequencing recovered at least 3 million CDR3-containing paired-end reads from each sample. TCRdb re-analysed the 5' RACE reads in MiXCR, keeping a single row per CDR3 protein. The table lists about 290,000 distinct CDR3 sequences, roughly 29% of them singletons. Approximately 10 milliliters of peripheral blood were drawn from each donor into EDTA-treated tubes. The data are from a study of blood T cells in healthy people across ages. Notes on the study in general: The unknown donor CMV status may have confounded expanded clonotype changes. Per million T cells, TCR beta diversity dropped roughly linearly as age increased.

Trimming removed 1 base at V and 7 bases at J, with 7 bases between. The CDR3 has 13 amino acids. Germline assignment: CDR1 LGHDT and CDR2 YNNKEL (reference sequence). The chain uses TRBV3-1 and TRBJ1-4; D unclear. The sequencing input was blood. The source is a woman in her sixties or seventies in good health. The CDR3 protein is CASSQGGAEKLFF. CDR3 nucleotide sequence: TGTGCCAGCAGCCAAGGGGGTGCTGAAAAACTGTTTTTT.